These T cell receptor beta chains were read from a single sample in a study of CD8 T cells in ankylosing spondylitis. MiXCR, run by TCRdb on the 5' RACE reads, gives a single entry per CDR3 protein. The data hold around 480,000 distinct CDR3 sequences, with 17% observed a single time. Sequenced: blood, either unsorted or a sorted T cell fraction (not recorded which). The receptor set was obtained from a male donor with ankylosing spondylitis. Each CDR3 is given with its conserved first and last residue. A D gene is named only where the DNA matches it firmly. Rows may omit the clone size; those that give it use once, few, many or a size class.

clone_size j_call cdr3_length d_call v_call cdr3_aa cdr3_nt
NA TRBJ2-7 15 TRBD1 TRBV3-1 CASRSLGTGTYEQYF TGTGCCAGCCGTTCGCTTGGGACAGGGACCTACGAGCAGTACTTC
few TRBJ2-7 15 NA TRBV7-2 CASSKTRDTVYEQYF TGTGCCAGCAGCAAGACCCGGGACACGGTATACGAGCAGTACTTC
many TRBJ2-2 14 NA TRBV12-3/TRBV12-4 CASSPGDYTGELFF TGTGCCAGCAGCCCCGGGGATTACACCGGGGAGCTGTTTTTT
few TRBJ2-1 12 NA TRBV20-1 CSARDGNNEQFF TGCAGTGCTCGGGACGGAAATAATGAGCAGTTCTTC
NA TRBJ1-3 13 TRBD1 TRBV29-1 CSCTGTGGNTIYF TGCAGCTGTACCGGGACAGGCGGAAACACCATATATTTT
NA TRBJ1-1 15 NA TRBV6-1 CASSKNRDKNTEAFF TGTGCCAGCAGTAAAAACAGGGATAAGAACACTGAAGCTTTCTTT
NA TRBJ2-1 16 TRBD2 TRBV18 CASSPGLAGVSNEQFF TGTGCCAGCTCACCGGGACTAGCGGGAGTATCAAATGAGCAGTTCTTC
once TRBJ1-5 13 NA TRBV7-9 CASSLAAGRPLHF TGTGCCAGCAGCTTAGCGGCGGGACGGCCTTTGCATTTT
many TRBJ2-7 13 NA TRBV2 CASSDGQSYEQYF TGTGCCAGCAGTGACGGGCAGAGCTACGAGCAGTACTTC
NA TRBJ1-2 16 TRBD1 TRBV19 CASRNARGGVNYGYTF TGTGCCAGTAGGAACGCCCGAGGGGGCGTCAACTATGGCTACACCTTC
NA TRBJ1-6 16 TRBD1 TRBV5-5 CASHSEGQGVNSPLHF TGTGCCAGCCACTCGGAGGGGCAGGGGGTTAATTCACCCCTCCACTTT
NA TRBJ1-2 14 NA TRBV12-5 CASGSYKSLYGYTF TGTGCTAGTGGCTCCTACAAGAGTCTCTATGGCTACACCTTC
few TRBJ1-2 14 NA TRBV4-3 CASSQEAGVRGYTF TGCGCCAGCAGCCAAGAGGCAGGGGTTCGTGGCTACACCTTC
NA TRBJ2-2 13 NA TRBV29-1 CSGDSPNTGELFF TGCAGCGGTGACAGCCCGAACACCGGGGAGCTGTTTTTT
NA TRBJ2-5 15 NA TRBV14 CASSQTGQKKETQYF TGTGCCAGCAGCCAAACCGGACAGAAAAAAGAGACCCAGTACTTC
few TRBJ1-2 17 TRBD1 TRBV20-1 CSARHPPGQGYNYGYTF TGCAGTGCTAGACACCCCCCGGGACAGGGATATAACTATGGCTACACCTTC
few TRBJ2-6 16 NA TRBV5-1 CASSLDGQSGANVLTF TGCGCCAGCAGCTTGGACGGACAGTCTGGGGCCAACGTCCTGACTTTC
NA TRBJ2-3 16 TRBD2 TRBV7-9 CASSFPSSGVTDTQYF TGTGCCAGCAGCTTCCCATCCAGCGGGGTCACAGATACGCAGTATTTT
few TRBJ2-3 14 NA TRBV9 CASSVLRVLDTQYF TGTGCCAGCAGCGTATTACGGGTCCTAGATACGCAGTATTTT
few TRBJ1-3 15 NA TRBV6-1 CASSTAGVSGNTIYF TGTGCCAGCAGCACCGCAGGGGTTTCGGGAAACACCATATATTTT
many TRBJ1-2 16 NA TRBV12-3/TRBV12-4 CASSPLGPVDLYGYTF TGTGCCAGCAGTCCCCTAGGGCCGGTCGACTTGTATGGCTACACCTTC
few TRBJ1-1 13 NA TRBV2 CASSDALNTEAFF TGTGCCAGCAGCGACGCGTTGAACACTGAAGCTTTCTTT
NA TRBJ1-2 13 TRBD1 TRBV19 CASSILAGGGYTF TGTGCCAGTAGTATCTTGGCAGGGGGAGGCTACACCTTC
NA TRBJ2-2 16 NA TRBV11-2 CASSLDWRINTGELFF TGTGCCAGCAGCTTAGATTGGCGGATAAACACCGGGGAGCTGTTTTTT
few TRBJ1-6 15 NA TRBV27 CASSLRAQGRSPLHF TGTGCCAGCAGTTTACGGGCGCAGGGGCGTTCACCCCTCCACTTT
many TRBJ2-4 13 NA TRBV12-3/TRBV12-4 CASSLLAKNIQYF TGTGCCAGCAGTTTACTAGCTAAAAACATTCAGTACTTC
few TRBJ2-5 21 TRBD2 TRBV5-4 CASSLGQSGGYRTGSVETQYF TGTGCCAGCAGCTTGGGCCAAAGCGGGGGGTATAGAACTGGGTCCGTGGAGACCCAGTACTTC
NA TRBJ2-3 16 NA TRBV9 CASSVGGGSSTDTQYF TGTGCCAGCAGCGTAGGAGGGGGTTCTAGCACAGATACGCAGTATTTT
NA TRBJ2-7 13 NA TRBV30 CACPGPDRYEQYF TGTGCCTGTCCAGGGCCCGATCGCTACGAGCAGTACTTC
few TRBJ1-3 13 NA TRBV20-1 CSASGTSGNTIYF TGCAGTGCTAGTGGGACTTCTGGAAACACCATATATTTT
NA TRBJ2-2 13 NA TRBV24-1 CATSSGNTGELFF TGTGCCACCAGTAGCGGAAACACCGGGGAGCTGTTTTTT
few TRBJ1-1 18 NA TRBV5-1 CASSLGRRRNSMNTEAFF TGCGCCAGCAGCTTGGGAAGGAGGAGAAACAGCATGAACACTGAAGCTTTCTTT
few TRBJ2-7 17 TRBD1 TRBV28 CASSLGTGGAWGYEQYF TGTGCCAGCAGTCTAGGGACAGGAGGGGCTTGGGGATACGAGCAGTACTTC
NA TRBJ2-4 14 NA TRBV20-1 CSAQRVGGKNIQYF TGCAGTGCTCAGAGGGTTGGCGGAAAAAACATTCAGTACTTC
NA TRBJ1-2 11 NA TRBV3-1 CASSRGASYTF TGTGCCAGCAGCCGAGGAGCGAGCTACACCTTC
few TRBJ2-7 15 TRBD1 TRBV5-1 CASSLGRTGGWEQYF TGCGCCAGCAGCTTGGGTAGGACAGGGGGCTGGGAGCAGTACTTC
NA TRBJ2-5 12 NA TRBV30 CAWSQGRETQYF TGTGCCTGGAGTCAGGGAAGAGAGACCCAGTACTTC
few TRBJ2-2 16 NA TRBV4-3 CASSQDLAAVTGELFF TGCGCCAGCAGCCAAGATCTCGCGGCCGTCACCGGGGAGCTGTTTTTT
NA TRBJ2-6 15 NA TRBV11-1 CASSSSFSGANVLTF TGTGCCAGCAGCTCTTCCTTCTCTGGGGCCAACGTCCTGACTTTC
NA TRBJ1-2 12 NA TRBV28 CASSQGKGGYTF TGTGCCAGCAGTCAGGGGAAGGGTGGCTACACCTTC
NA TRBJ1-6 13 NA TRBV2 CASVSGGRSPLHF TGTGCCAGCGTTAGCGGTGGGAGGTCACCCCTCCACTTT
few TRBJ1-5 15 TRBD1 TRBV20-1 CSARAPEQGNQPQHF TGCAGTGCTAGAGCCCCTGAACAGGGGAATCAGCCCCAGCATTTT
many TRBJ2-1 15 TRBD2 TRBV20-1 CSATSLAGLNNEQFF TGCAGTGCTACCTCACTAGCGGGGTTAAACAATGAGCAGTTCTTC
few TRBJ1-2 15 NA TRBV6-2/TRBV6-3 CASSYLQVAPDGYTF TGTGCCAGCAGTTACTTACAGGTTGCCCCTGATGGCTACACCTTC
NA TRBJ2-7 13 NA TRBV20-1 CSATDRPSYEQYF TGCAGTGCTACAGACAGGCCTTCCTACGAGCAGTACTTC
few TRBJ1-2 15 NA TRBV20-1 CSARVRDNPLYGYTF TGCAGTGCTAGAGTTCGAGACAACCCCCTCTATGGCTACACCTTC
NA TRBJ2-5 16 NA TRBV5-6 CASSSIADPYQETQYF TGTGCCAGCAGCTCCATAGCGGACCCGTACCAAGAGACCCAGTACTTC
NA TRBJ2-7 13 TRBD1 TRBV29-1 CSVLGQGTSEQYF TGCAGCGTCCTGGGACAGGGTACCAGCGAGCAGTACTTC
NA TRBJ2-7 15 TRBD2 TRBV29-1 CSVDSGSGGTYEQYF TGCAGCGTTGATTCGGGGTCGGGGGGGACCTACGAGCAGTACTTC
few TRBJ2-2 14 TRBD2 TRBV25-1 CASSASGGRRELFF TGTGCCAGCAGTGCGAGCGGGGGGCGCCGGGAGCTGTTTTTT
few TRBJ2-5 15 TRBD2 TRBV4-2 CASSPRTSEQETQYF TGTGCCAGCAGCCCGAGGACTAGCGAACAAGAGACCCAGTACTTC
NA TRBJ1-1 11 NA TRBV2 CASSVRTEAFF TGTGCCAGCAGTGTTCGTACTGAAGCTTTCTTT
NA TRBJ1-6 15 NA TRBV20-1 CSARDWQNPNSPLHF TGCAGTGCTAGAGATTGGCAGAACCCAAATTCACCCCTCCACTTT
NA TRBJ2-7 15 TRBD2 TRBV5-1 CASSLTGLAGDEQYF TGCGCCAGCAGCTTGACCGGACTAGCGGGGGACGAGCAGTACTTC
few TRBJ2-3 22 TRBD2 TRBV20-1 CSAREKPPGLAGGRSSTDTQYF TGCAGTGCTAGAGAGAAGCCTCCGGGACTAGCGGGGGGCCGTTCTAGCACAGATACGCAGTATTTT